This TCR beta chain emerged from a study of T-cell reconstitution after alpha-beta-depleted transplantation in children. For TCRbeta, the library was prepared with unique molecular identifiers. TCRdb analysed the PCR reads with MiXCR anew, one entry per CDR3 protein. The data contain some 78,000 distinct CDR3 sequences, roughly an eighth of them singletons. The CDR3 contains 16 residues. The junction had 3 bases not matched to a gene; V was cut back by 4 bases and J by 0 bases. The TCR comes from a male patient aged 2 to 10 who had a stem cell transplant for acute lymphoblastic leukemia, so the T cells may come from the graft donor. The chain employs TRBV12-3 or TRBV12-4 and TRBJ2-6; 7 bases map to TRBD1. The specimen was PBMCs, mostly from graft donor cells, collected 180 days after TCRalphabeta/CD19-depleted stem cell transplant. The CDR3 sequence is CASSSGQFSGANVLTF. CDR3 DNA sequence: TGTGCCAGCAGTTCGGGACAGTTCTCTGGGGCCAACGTCCTGACTTTC.